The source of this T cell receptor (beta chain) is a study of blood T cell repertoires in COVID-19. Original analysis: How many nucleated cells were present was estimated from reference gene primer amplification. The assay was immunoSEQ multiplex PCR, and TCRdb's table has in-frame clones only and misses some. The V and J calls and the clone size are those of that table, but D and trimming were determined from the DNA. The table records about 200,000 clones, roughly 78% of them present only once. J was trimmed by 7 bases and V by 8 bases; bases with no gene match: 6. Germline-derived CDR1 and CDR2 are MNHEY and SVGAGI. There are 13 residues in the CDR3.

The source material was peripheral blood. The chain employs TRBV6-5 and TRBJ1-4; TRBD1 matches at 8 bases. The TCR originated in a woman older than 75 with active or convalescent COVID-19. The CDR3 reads CASRTGTVEKLFF. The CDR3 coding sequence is TGTGCCAGCCGGACAGGGACCGTTGAAAAACTGTTTTTT.